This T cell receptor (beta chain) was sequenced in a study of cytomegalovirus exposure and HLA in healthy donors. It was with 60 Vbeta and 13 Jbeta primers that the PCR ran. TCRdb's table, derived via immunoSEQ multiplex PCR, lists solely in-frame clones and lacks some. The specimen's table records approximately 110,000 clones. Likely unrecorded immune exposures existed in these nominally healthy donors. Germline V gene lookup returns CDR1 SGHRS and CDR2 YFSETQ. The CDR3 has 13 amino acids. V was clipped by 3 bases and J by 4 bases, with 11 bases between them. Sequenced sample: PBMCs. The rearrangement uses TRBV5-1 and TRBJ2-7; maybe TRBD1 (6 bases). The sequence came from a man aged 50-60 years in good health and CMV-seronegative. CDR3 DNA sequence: TGCGCCAGCAGCTGGAATACAGGGTACGAGCAGTACTTC. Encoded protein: CASSWNTGYEQYF.